Below are 3 T cell receptor beta chains sequenced from a single sample in a study of tumor and adjacent non-tumor tissue in lung cancer (dated by TCRdb to 2016 to 2018). RNA was isolated from bulk unsorted tissue, and RNA quality was assessed with a NanoDrop ND-1000 and an Agilent 2100. The protocol used for the library was multiplex PCR. The sequencer was an Illumina HiSeq 2500. TCRbeta libraries were built by three rounds of nested PCR using primers (Table S4), following protocols modified from ARM-PCR. The public reads were reprocessed in TCRdb via fastp at Q25 and MiXCR, keeping in-frame beta chains. All rows with the same CDR3 protein become a single entry with the most common DNA and genes. This sample is represented by about 120,000 distinct CDR3 sequences; 55% to 75% of them were singletons. Around 13% of the sample lies in the top ten. Sequenced material: lung tumor tissue. These receptors came from a man younger than 45 with non-small cell lung cancer.

In the case of this clonotype: Its ends do not fully match the called genes, so a read error is possible. This sequence joins TRBV4-2 and TRBJ1-2; no clear D. Germline values: CDR1 LGHNA, CDR2 YNFKEQ. The CDR3 extends over 13 amino acids. The DNA of the CDR3 is TGTGTCAGCAGACCTCGCGGGGTCTATGGCTACACCTTC. It specifies CVSRPRGVYGYTF.

The table lists this clonotype with a count of one. Likely a read error: the CDR3 ends without its conserved phenylalanine or tryptophan. This rearrangement joins TRBV4-1 to TRBJ2-5; 7 nucleotides match TRBD1. CDR1 is MGHRA, CDR2 YSYEKL, per germline. J lost 5 bases, V lost 2 bases, and 2 bases had no gene match. The CDR3 sequence is 13 residues long. CDR3 DNA sequence: TGCGCCAGCAGCCAACCGACAGGGGAGACCCAGTACTTA. It translates to CASSQPTGETQYL.

Points on this clonotype: A much larger clonotype is one base distant, so this may be a read error. The V and J genes are TRBV11-3 and TRBJ2-7; possible D gene TRBD2, 5 bases. The CDR3 runs 14 residues. V lost 1 base to trimming and J lost 5 bases, with 12 bases between them. CDR1 and CDR2 (germline): SGHNT, YENEEA. The CDR3 bases are TGTGCCAGCAGCTTAGTGGGAGTCGGAAACGAGCAGTACTTC. It yields the protein CASSLVGVGNEQYF.